This TCR beta chain was obtained from a study of neurological immune-mediated disorders. This CDR3 has 11 amino acids. V dropped 2 bases and J dropped 4 bases, with 2 bases sitting between them. This clonotype occurred many times. It was by 5'RACE with 10-nucleotide random UMIs that the cDNA was made. Every sequencing run generated over 180 million TCR-beta sequences from 15-18 subjects. From the 5' RACE reads, TCRdb called clonotypes with MiXCR, one entry per CDR3 protein. The table has under 60,000 distinct CDR3 sequences, roughly 17% seen once; the top ten hold 4% to 5.5%. The sequence was collected from a man in his sixties in good health. The sequenced sample was PBMCs. This chain links TRBV12-3 or TRBV12-4 with TRBJ2-5; no definite D call. This chain's CDR3 is CASSLSETQYF. The CDR3 DNA reads TGTGCCAGCAGTTTATCAGAGACCCAGTACTTC.